Sequencing of this T cell receptor beta chain was carried out in a study of spatial heterogeneity in lung cancer. Study as a whole: A total of approximately 70 untreated early-stage non-small cell lung cancer patients served as donors. Available follow-up PBMC samples were sequenced, at a median of roughly two years post-resection.

TCRdb used MiXCR to reprocess the 5' RACE reads, holding one entry per CDR3 protein. Of approximately 50,000 distinct CDR3 sequences in the sample, more than 6.5% are singletons; the top ten hold about a third. Notes on the study in general: Compared with follow-up, resection was when ubiquitous expanded tumor TCRs appeared in blood more.

To note about this clonotype: Its target is unknown.

Described time point: blood at routine non-recurrence follow-up after resection. The input material, whole RNA from tumor, nontumor lung or frozen PBMC, was sequenced unsorted. The receptor was isolated from a female donor with early-stage non-small cell lung cancer. The source material was PBMCs, sampled at follow-up.

CDR3 sequence: CASSQTGASYGYTF. CDR3 coding DNA: TGCGCCAGCAGCCAGACAGGGGCTTCCTATGGCTACACCTTC. The chain recombines TRBV5-1 with TRBJ1-2; 8 bases are a match to TRBD1. Trimming cost V 4 bases and J 4 bases; bases outside gene matches: 6. Germline lookup yields CDR1 SGHRS and CDR2 YFSETQ. The CDR3 runs to 14 residues.